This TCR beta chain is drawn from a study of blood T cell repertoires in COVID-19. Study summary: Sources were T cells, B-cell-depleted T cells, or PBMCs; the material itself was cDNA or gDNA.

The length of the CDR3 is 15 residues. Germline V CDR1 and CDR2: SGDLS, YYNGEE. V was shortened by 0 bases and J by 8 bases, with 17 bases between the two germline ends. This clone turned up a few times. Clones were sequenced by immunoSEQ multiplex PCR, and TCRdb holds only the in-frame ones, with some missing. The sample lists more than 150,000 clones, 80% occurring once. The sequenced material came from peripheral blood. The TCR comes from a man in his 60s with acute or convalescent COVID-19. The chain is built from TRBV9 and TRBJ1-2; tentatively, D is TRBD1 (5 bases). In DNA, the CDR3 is TGTGCCAGCAGCGTAGGGGGGGTGAGGAGTGGAGGCTACACCTTC. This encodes CASSVGGVRSGGYTF.